Below are 15 T cell receptor beta chains sequenced from a single sample in a study of blood T cell repertoires in COVID-19. Clones were sequenced by immunoSEQ multiplex PCR, and TCRdb holds only the in-frame ones, with some missing. The table has 200,000 to 300,000 clones, approximately 86% seen once. Sample: peripheral blood. The receptor set was obtained from a man aged 25 to 45 with active or convalescent COVID-19.

CDR3 in amino acids: CARSLWSEETQYF. CDR3 coding DNA: TGCGCCAGGTCTTTGTGGTCGGAAGAGACCCAGTACTTC. This chain links TRBV10-1 with TRBJ2-5, with D unclear. The CDR3 has 13 amino acids. CDR1 WNHNN and CDR2 SYGVQD come from the germline V gene (reference sequence). The V and J ends lost 9 bases and 3 bases respectively, with 14 bases between them.

V and J are TRBV12-3 or TRBV12-4 and TRBJ1-3, with D possibly TRBD1 on 5 matching bases. The CDR3 runs to 13 residues. Trimming pared 6 bases from V and 2 bases from J, leaving 8 bases between. The CDR3 sequence is CASRRGPGNTIYF. The CDR3 DNA sequence: TGTGCCAGCAGAAGGGGCCCTGGAAACACCATATATTTT.

The V and J genes are TRBV4-3 and TRBJ2-3; TRBD2 aligns across 8 bases. There are 15 residues in the CDR3. V dropped 4 bases and J dropped 3; count of bases not matched to a gene: 6. Germline V CDR1 and CDR2: LGHNA, YSLEER. The CDR3 sequence is CASSLNPGGTDTQYF. The CDR3 nucleotides are TGCGCCAGCAGCCTCAACCCGGGGGGGACAGATACGCAGTATTTT.

This clone occurred once. The rearrangement joins TRBV29-1 to TRBJ2-3, with 8 positions matching TRBD2. The germline gives CDR1 SQVTM, CDR2 ANQGSEA. The CDR3 is 16 residues long. The J segment lost 2 bases and the V segment lost 1 base, leaving 8 bases of the junction unmatched. In DNA, the CDR3 is TGCAGCGTTGAAGCCCTCGCGGGGGGCTACACAGATACGCAGTATTTT. Its translation is CSVEALAGGYTDTQYF.

The chain joins TRBV19 to TRBJ1-1, with TRBD1 matching 8 bases. This CDR3 has 14 residues. V shed 7 bases, J shed 5 bases, and the junction held 9 bases outside the gene matches. CDR1 LNHDA and CDR2 SQIVND come from the germline V gene (reference sequence). CDR3 nucleotide sequence: TGTGCCAGTACCTCCCAGGGGGCAAGGACTGAAGCTTTCTTT. Protein sequence: CASTSQGARTEAFF.

This clone was recorded only once. This chain links TRBV6-1 with TRBJ1-6, with a possible D match to TRBD1 (6 bases). This CDR3 spans 13 amino acids. CDR1 is MNHNS and CDR2 is SASEGT in the germline V gene. Trimming removed 3 bases from V and 8 bases from J, with 8 bases in between. The CDR3 loop is CASSDYRDSPLHF. CDR3 DNA sequence: TGTGCCAGCAGTGATTACAGGGATTCACCCCTCCACTTT.

This sequence joins TRBV2 and TRBJ1-1; the D gene is possibly TRBD1 (5 bases). Germline V gene data show CDR1 as SNHLY and CDR2 as FYNNEI. Deletions cut 6 bases from V and 5 bases from J, with 19 bases between. The CDR3 loop spans 15 amino acids. The CDR3 here is CASRPDRGFVTEAFF. CDR3 DNA sequence: TGTGCCAGCAGACCTGATAGGGGTTTCGTTACTGAAGCTTTCTTT.

The chain uses TRBV5-4 and TRBJ1-6; D not resolved. The CDR3 is 17 residues long. Trimming removed 1 base from V and 5 bases from J, with 16 bases in between. The germline V gene has CDR1 SGHNT and CDR2 YYREEE (reference sequence). Written as DNA, the CDR3 is TGTGCCAGCAGCTTGAGTCCTGGAGTCAGCGATAATTCACCCCTCCACTTT. Translating gives CASSLSPGVSDNSPLHF.

V and J are TRBV11-2 and TRBJ2-7, with D possibly matching TRBD1 (5 bases). Trimming shortened V by 5 bases and J by 1 base, and 18 bases separated the two germline ends. The CDR3 spans 16 residues. CDR1 and CDR2 (germline): SGHAT, FQNNGV. The CDR3 nucleotides are TGTGCCAGCAGCACCCGGAAGGGGTCGGTATCCTACGAGCAGTACTTC. Its protein is CASSTRKGSVSYEQYF.

The V and J genes are TRBV15 and TRBJ1-4; perhaps TRBD1 as D (5 bases). CDR1 LNHNV and CDR2 YYDKDF come from the germline V gene (reference sequence). Deletions cut 1 base from V and 5 bases from J, with 14 bases between. There are 16 residues in the CDR3. CDR3 in amino acids: CATSRAPRGENEKLFF. CDR3 coding DNA: TGTGCCACCAGCAGAGCCCCGCGGGGGGAGAATGAAAAACTGTTTTTT.

This clone showed up just once. V is TRBV7-8 and J is TRBJ2-2, with 8 bases aligning to TRBD2. Trimming at V came to 8 bases and at J to 6 bases, leaving 11 bases not matched to a gene. The CDR3 spans 15 residues. Per the germline V gene, CDR1 is SGHVS and CDR2 is FQNEAQ. The CDR3 loop reads CASDDRGGTPGELFF. CDR3 coding DNA: TGTGCCAGCGACGACCGGGGGGGCACCCCCGGGGAGCTGTTTTTT.

The chain employs TRBV7-9 and TRBJ1-1; TRBD1 matches 9 bases. The ends lost 3 bases at V and 0 bases at J; junction bases unmatched: 8. Germline CDR1 and CDR2: SEHNR and FQNEAQ (reference sequence). The CDR3 spans 17 residues. The CDR3 spells CASSFPRGQGLNTEAFF. The CDR3 DNA sequence: TGTGCCAGCAGCTTTCCCCGGGGACAGGGATTGAACACTGAAGCTTTCTTT.

The rearrangement joins TRBV4-3 to TRBJ2-2, with a weak D call TRBD1 (6 bases). Germline CDR1 LGHNA, CDR2 YSLEER. Trimming stripped 2 bases from V and 4 bases from J, with 14 bases between. This CDR3 spans 16 amino acids. Here the CDR3 reads CASSQSATGRTGELFF. The CDR3 coding sequence is TGCGCCAGCAGCCAATCGGCCACAGGGCGCACCGGGGAGCTGTTTTTT.

The V gene is TRBV6-5, the J gene TRBJ1-2; weak D call: TRBD1 (5 bases). Trimming shortened V by 6 bases and J by 4 bases, and 9 bases separated the two germline ends. The CDR3 length is 12 residues. Germline CDR1 MNHEY, CDR2 SVGAGI. Here the CDR3 reads CASSGTLYGYTF. CDR3 sequence (DNA): TGTGCCAGCAGCGGGACTCTCTATGGCTACACCTTC.

This chain connects TRBV11-3 to TRBJ2-2; a possible D gene is TRBD1 (5 bases). V was shortened by 5 bases and J by 3 bases, with 7 bases between the two germline ends. The CDR3 extends over 13 amino acids. Germline V CDR1 and CDR2: SGHNT, YENEEA. The CDR3 is CASSRQYTGELFF. As DNA, the CDR3 is TGTGCCAGCAGCCGACAGTACACCGGGGAGCTGTTTTTT.